These 14 T cell receptor beta chains came from one sample sequenced in a study of molecular identifiers for immune sequencing clone quantification. TCRdb re-called the PCR reads through MiXCR, storing one row per CDR3 protein. Among some 590,000 distinct CDR3 sequences, approximately 24% were seen once, and the ten largest hold roughly 0.83%. Material: naive CD8+ T cells from blood, with Jurkat cell RNA spiked in. Subset: FACS-sorted CD8+CD4-CCR7+CD45RA+ naive T cells. The receptors come from a human donor in good health. Some libraries in this study had Jurkat cell RNA spiked in.

This clonotype was seen repeatedly, ten times or more. This chain uses TRBV5-1 with TRBJ2-5; TRBD1 matches 7 bases. This CDR3 has 14 amino acids. V dropped 3 bases and J dropped 2; count of bases not matched to a gene: 4. Germline values: CDR1 SGHRS, CDR2 YFSETQ. CDR3 nucleotides: TGCGCCAGCAGCTGGCCGGGACAGCAAGAGACCCAGTACTTC. Translated: CASSWPGQQETQYF.

The V call is TRBV6-5, the J call TRBJ2-1; possibly TRBD2 for D (5 bases). This CDR3 region has 12 residues. Per germline, CDR1 MNHEY and CDR2 SVGAGI. V was pared by 10 bases and J by 4 bases, with 11 bases between. The CDR3 loop is CATRSGYNEQFF. CDR3 nucleotides: TGTGCCACGAGGAGCGGATACAATGAGCAGTTCTTC.

The chain uses TRBV19 and TRBJ2-1; 16 bases align to TRBD2. CDR3 length: 22 amino acids. Germline V gene data show CDR1 as LNHDA and CDR2 as SQIVND (reference sequence). V dropped 5 bases and J dropped 3; count of bases not matched to a gene: 19. CDR3 region: CASSPFGGEGLAGGPLYNEQFF. CDR3 coding DNA: TGTGCCAGTAGTCCGTTCGGCGGGGAGGGACTAGCGGGGGGGCCCCTCTACAATGAGCAGTTCTTC.

As to this clonotype: A much larger clone differs from this one at a single base, so this may be a read error. The chain joins TRBV12-3 or TRBV12-4 to TRBJ2-5; 11 bases align to TRBD2. The CDR3 spans 18 residues. In nucleotides, the CDR3 is TGTGCCAGCAGTTTAGAGAACTTCCTAGCGGGGGGACAAGAGACCCGGTACTTC. Translating gives CASSLENFLAGGQETRYF.

This clonotype was counted ten times or more. This chain links TRBV29-1 with TRBJ2-5; no clear D gene. Deletions cut 7 bases from V and 1 base from J, with 13 bases between. The CDR3 contains 13 residues. Germline assignment: CDR1 SQVTM and CDR2 ANQGSEA. The CDR3 loop is CSAESGTQETQYF. CDR3 bases: TGCAGCGCCGAATCCGGTACCCAAGAGACCCAGTACTTC.

The V gene is TRBV19, the J gene TRBJ2-3, with 8 bases that match TRBD2. The CDR3 is 16 amino acids. Germline assignment: CDR1 LNHDA and CDR2 SQIVND (reference sequence). V lost 5 bases to trimming and J lost 4 bases; unmatched junction nucleotides: 11. The DNA for the CDR3 is TGTGCCAGTAGTTGGGGTAGCGGGACGGGGCCAGATACGCAGTATTTT. It yields the protein CASSWGSGTGPDTQYF.

A word on this clonotype: A much larger clone lies a single base off, so this may be a read error. The chain carries TRBV7-9 and TRBJ1-5; D possibly corresponds to TRBD1 (5 bases). Germline V gives CDR1 SEHNR, CDR2 FQNEAQ (reference sequence). The CDR3 is 14 residues long. The CDR3 nucleotides read TGTGCCAGCAGCCCCCCGGGGCAGAATCAGCCCCGGCATTTT. Translated: CASSPPGQNQPRHF.

Turning to this clonotype: Just one base apart from a much larger clone, this may be a read error. J is TRBJ2-3 and V is TRBV28, with D perhaps matching TRBD2 (5 bases). Looked up from germline, CDR1 is MDHEN and CDR2 is SYDVKM. V lost 7 bases and J 8 bases, leaving 25 bases between the germline ends. This CDR3 is built from 16 residues. The CDR3 sequence: CASIPPTRSGSGTQYF. CDR3 nucleotides: TGTGCCAGCATCCCGCCTACCCGGTCGGGGTCCGGTACGCAGTATTTT. Using reference TRBV28 and TRBJ2-3 for the parts outside the CDR3, the full variable domain is DVKVTQSSRYLVKRTGEKVFLECVQDMDHENMFWYRQDPGLGLRLIYFSYDVKMKEKGDIPEGYSVSREKKERFSLILESASTNQTSMYLCASIPPTRSGSGTQYFGPGTRLTVL.

This clonotype was observed many times. The chain combines TRBV7-2 with TRBJ2-7; 7 bases map to TRBD2. The junction had 5 bases not matched to a gene; V was cut back by 5 bases and J by 7 bases. Germline V lookup: CDR1 SGHTA, CDR2 FQGNSA. This CDR3 contains 12 residues. The CDR3 nucleotides are TGTGCCAGCAGCCATCGACTAGCTGAGCAGTACTTC. This codes for CASSHRLAEQYF.

The chain carries TRBV20-1 and TRBJ2-7; TRBD1 agrees at 9 bases. Germline assignment: CDR1 DFQATT and CDR2 SNEGSKA (reference sequence). This CDR3 has 13 amino acids. V lost 6 bases, J lost 3 bases, and 6 bases stayed unmatched. The CDR3 protein is CSAAGTGFYEQYF. In nucleotides, the CDR3 is TGCAGTGCGGCCGGGACAGGGTTCTACGAGCAGTACTTC.

The chain carries TRBV12-2 and TRBJ2-5; the D call in the table, TRBD2, was not verified against the DNA. TRBV12-2 is labeled a pseudogene. This CDR3 region has 17 residues. The CDR3 loop reads CASRLARAMRELETQYF. The CDR3 DNA sequence: TGTGCAAGTCGCTTAGCGCGAGCAATGCGGGAGCTGGAGACCCAGTACTTC.

This clonotype was counted ten times or more. This chain connects TRBV29-1 to TRBJ2-2; no firm D call. Trimming cost V 0 bases and J 5 bases, with 4 bases left between them. Germline CDR1 is SQVTM and CDR2 is ANQGSEA. This CDR3 has 12 amino acids. The DNA of the CDR3 is TGCAGCGTTGAAGATCTTACCGGGGAGCTGTTTTTT. Translation: CSVEDLTGELFF.

V and J are TRBV7-9 and TRBJ2-7; 8 nucleotides line up with TRBD1. The CDR3 is 15 residues long. Germline assignment: CDR1 SEHNR and CDR2 FQNEAQ (reference sequence). J lost 2 bases, V lost 3 bases, and 6 bases had no gene match. The CDR3 loop is CASSLGQAVTYEQYF. CDR3 nucleotide sequence: TGTGCCAGCAGCTTGGGACAGGCGGTTACCTACGAGCAGTACTTC.

To note about this clonotype: A read error is possible here, since a much larger clone lies one base away. The gene calls are TRBV20-1 and TRBJ2-7, with D maybe TRBD2 (6 bases). This CDR3 is built from 11 residues. Germline V gene data show CDR1 as DFQATT and CDR2 as SNEGSKA (reference sequence). The chain's CDR3 is CCAGRGNEQYF. Written as DNA, the CDR3 is TGCTGTGCTGGACGGGGGAACGAGCAGTACTTC.